This T cell receptor (beta chain) was recovered during a study of OX40 agonist ivuxolimab in advanced cancers. At the level of the study: Dose-escalation patients had hepatocellular carcinoma, melanoma, renal cell or head and neck cancer. Checkpoint inhibitors had been given previously to approximately 41% of patients.

Note on this clone: The target antigen is unknown.

Points from the study as a whole: Partial responders treated at 0.1-3.0 mg/kg exhibited clonal expansion among the lowest measured.

Clones were sequenced by immunoSEQ multiplex PCR, and TCRdb holds only the in-frame ones, with some missing. The sample consists of approximately 80,000 clones, about 89% of them appearing once. The V gene's germline CDR1 is SGHDN and CDR2 FVKESK. Trimming shortened V by 2 bases and J by 1 base, and 8 bases separated the two germline ends. This CDR3 has 14 residues. The chain joins TRBV14 to TRBJ1-2, with D unclear. The sample was CD4+ or CD8+ T cells sorted from blood, taken in a trial of the OX40 agonist ivuxolimab. The receptor was derived from an adult with an advanced solid tumor such as melanoma, head and neck, liver or kidney cancer. CDR3 amino acids: CASSQSLYNYGYTF. In nucleotides, the CDR3 is TGTGCCAGCAGCCAATCACTTTATAACTATGGCTACACCTTC.